The 9 T cell receptor beta chains presented below share a single source sample, sequenced in a study of radiation and T cells in renal cell carcinoma. The time point: blood 4 weeks post-SBRT, at nephrectomy. Noted treatment: 15 Gy SBRT to primary tumor, nephrectomy 4 weeks later. Method: immunoSEQ multiplex PCR; TCRdb's copy keeps in-frame clones and lacks some. The table lists more than 120,000 clones, 65% to 90% of them singletons. This specimen was blood, taken from a patient whose treatment included radiotherapy and nephrectomy. The source of these receptors is a woman aged 45-59 years with renal cell carcinoma.

V and J are TRBV7-2 and TRBJ2-1, with 12 bases aligning to TRBD2. The germline CDR1 and CDR2 sequences are SGHTA and FQGNSA. With 9 bases clipped from V and 9 bases from J, the junction kept 12 bases outside the gene matches. The CDR3 contains 15 residues. This CDR3 reads CASLLLAGGPGEQFF. The DNA of the CDR3 is TGTGCCAGTCTTCTTCTAGCGGGGGGGCCCGGTGAGCAGTTCTTC.

This clone was found once. The chain recombines TRBV5-4 with TRBJ1-4, with 7 bases that match TRBD1. The germline V gene has CDR1 SGHNT and CDR2 YYREEE (reference sequence). The ends lost 5 bases at V and 8 bases at J; junction bases unmatched: 12. The CDR3 has 15 amino acids. The CDR3 coding sequence is TGTGCCAGCAGTTATACGACAGGGTCGGAGGAAAAACTGTTTTTT. This sequence encodes CASSYTTGSEEKLFF.

The chain has TRBV5-4 and TRBJ2-5; D may be TRBD2 (6 bases). V was cut by 0 bases and J by 2 bases, with 11 bases left in between. The germline V gene has CDR1 SGHNT and CDR2 YYREEE (reference sequence). This CDR3 has 15 residues. CDR3 DNA sequence: TGTGCCAGCAGCTTGGGTGGAGGGGATCAAGAGACCCAGTACTTC. Translated: CASSLGGGDQETQYF.

This chain uses TRBV6-1 with TRBJ2-7; TRBD2 is a possible D gene (6 bases). Trimming stripped 1 base from V and 12 bases from J, with 16 bases between. The CDR3 is made up of 13 amino acids. CDR1 and CDR2 (germline): MNHNS, SASEGT. CDR3 coding DNA: TGTGCCAGCAGTGAAGTTGGTAGCGGCCTCCCGTACTTC. Protein: CASSEVGSGLPYF.

The V and J genes are TRBV11-2 and TRBJ1-4; D unclear. Trimming cost V 4 bases and J 8 bases, with 17 bases left between them. Per germline, CDR1 SGHAT and CDR2 FQNNGV. This CDR3 region has 15 residues. CDR3 coding DNA: TGTGCCAGCAGCTCCGTGGGAGTCCTAGGGGAAAAACTGTTTTTT. Translated, it gives CASSSVGVLGEKLFF.

The gene calls are TRBV9 and TRBJ1-4; a weak D match, TRBD1 (5 bases). The CDR3 consists of 14 residues. The V gene lost 0 bases and the J gene lost 12 bases, with 15 bases spanning the gap. Germline CDR1 is SGDLS and CDR2 is YYNGEE. In nucleotides, the CDR3 is TGTGCCAGCAGCGTAGGGGGGTTTGGTGAGGAACTGTTTTTT. Its translation is CASSVGGFGEELFF.

This clone was seen a single time. This chain joins TRBV29-1 and TRBJ2-3; D not resolved. The germline gives CDR1 SQVTM, CDR2 ANQGSEA. This CDR3 is 11 amino acids long. V was trimmed by 4 bases and J by 6 bases, leaving 8 bases between them. For the CDR3, the DNA is TGCAGCGTTGCGCCCGCCGATACGCAGTATTTT. Translation gives CSVAPADTQYF.

The CDR3 here is CASSQSEGNYGYTF. In DNA form, the CDR3 reads TGTGCCAGCTCACAGTCTGAGGGAAACTATGGCTACACCTTC. V gene TRBV18 combines with J gene TRBJ1-2; no clear D. The CDR3 is 14 amino acids. Trimming took 4 bases from V and 2 from J, leaving 11 bases between them. From germline, CDR1 is KGHSH and CDR2 LQKENI.

The J gene is TRBJ1-5, the V gene TRBV27; 9 nucleotides align to TRBD1. Looked up from germline, CDR1 is MNHEY and CDR2 is SMNVEV (reference sequence). V lost 5 bases, J lost 2 bases, and 4 bases stayed unmatched. This CDR3 has 15 amino acids. The CDR3 DNA sequence: TGTGCCAGCAGTCCCCGGGACAGGGGCAATCAGCCCCAGCATTTT. Amino acid sequence: CASSPRDRGNQPQHF.